This T cell receptor beta chain was recorded in a study of spatial heterogeneity in lung cancer. Study background: Samples came from approximately 65 TRACERx patients with untreated early-stage lung cancer. The study sequenced follow-up PBMC samples when they were available, at a median of approximately 2 years after resection.

The V segment lost 5 bases and the J segment 6 bases; nucleotides outside the gene matches: 10. CDR3 size: 15 residues. The germline V gene has CDR1 KGHDR and CDR2 SFDVKD. A unique molecular identifier was attached to every TCR cDNA molecule. TCRdb reprocessed the 5' RACE reads with MiXCR, giving one entry per CDR3 protein. Seen here are approximately 43,000 distinct CDR3 sequences, 10% to 13% observed once, and the top ten hold roughly 17%. Time point of the sample: blood at routine non-recurrence follow-up after resection. The authors sequenced whole RNA from tumor, nontumor lung or frozen PBMC without sorting.

The sequencing here drew on PBMCs, taken at follow-up. This clonotype was sampled from a female donor with early-stage non-small cell lung cancer. The chain employs TRBV24-1 and TRBJ2-3, with 7 bases lining up with TRBD1. CDR3 DNA sequence: TGTGCCACCAGTGGGACAGGTGGACTGGGGGATACGCAGTATTTT. Amino acid sequence: CATSGTGGLGDTQYF.